A selection of T cell receptor beta chains follows, all from one sample in a study of blood T cell repertoires in COVID-19. Profiling relied on immunoSEQ multiplex PCR, and the TCRdb table lists in-frame clones only, not all of them. The data hold 150,000 to 200,000 clones, with approximately 88% observed a single time. Input material: PBMCs or T cells enriched from blood (not recorded which). The source of these receptors is an older man who had been exposed to COVID-19. The CDR3 runs from the conserved cysteine through the conserved F or W. D genes are given only for firm matches. Only some rows state a clone size, as once, few, many or a class for expanded clones.

TRBJ1-4 TRBV6-5 . . TGTGCCAGCAAGAACAGGGCTGCAACTAATGAAAAACTGTTTTTT CASKNRAATNEKLFF
TRBJ1-5 TRBV28 . . TGTGCCTCCTCGGGGGTTACTAGCAATCAGCCCCAGCATTTT CASSGVTSNQPQHF
TRBJ1-6 TRBV19 . few TGTGCCAGTAGTATGTCGACTCTAAATTCACCCCTCCACTTT CASSMSTLNSPLHF
TRBJ2-7 TRBV7-9 . . TGTGCCAGCAGCTTAGACAGGCGGACCCACGAGCAGTACTTC CASSLDRRTHEQYF
TRBJ2-5 TRBV6-5 . . TGTGCCAGCAGCACCGGAGGGAGGGAGACCCAGTACTTC CASSTGGRETQYF
TRBJ1-4 TRBV7-2 . . TGTGCCAGCAGCCTCAGGACACAATGGAATGAAAAACTGTTTTTT CASSLRTQWNEKLFF
TRBJ1-3 TRBV7-2 TRBD1 few TGTGCCAGCAGCGCGACAGGGGGCTCTGGAAACACCATATATTTT CASSATGGSGNTIYF
TRBJ1-2 TRBV18 . few TGTGCCAGCTCACCAGGGGCAGAGGCCTATGGCTACACCTTC CASSPGAEAYGYTF
TRBJ1-1 TRBV29-1 . . TGCAGCGTTGGGGGAGGGGGTAATTCTGAAGCTTTCTTT CSVGGGGNSEAFF
TRBJ1-1 TRBV28 . . TGTGCCAGCAGTTTCCGCCTCAACGGGGACACTGAAGCTTTCTTT CASSFRLNGDTEAFF
TRBJ2-1 TRBV6-5 . . TGTGCCAGCAGTTACGTCGCGGGGAGCTCCTACAATGAGCAGTTCTTC CASSYVAGSSYNEQFF
TRBJ2-3 TRBV24-1 . . TGTGCCACCAGTGATCCTGGGGGCCCAGATACGCAGTATTTT CATSDPGGPDTQYF
TRBJ1-1 TRBV19 TRBD1 . TGTGCCAGTATCGACAGGGGGCGCCTTAACACTGAAGCTTTCTTT CASIDRGRLNTEAFF
TRBJ1-1 TRBV6-5 . . TGTGCCAGCAGTTCACAGGGTGTGGGCACTGAAGCTTTCTTT CASSSQGVGTEAFF
TRBJ1-1 TRBV15 TRBD1 . TGTGCCACCAGCAGAGTCAGGACAGGCCAAACTGAAGCTTTCTTT CATSRVRTGQTEAFF
TRBJ2-5 TRBV18 TRBD1 . TGTGCCAGCTCCCAAAACGGGGGACAGGGGGAGACCCAGTACTTC CASSQNGGQGETQYF
TRBJ1-2 TRBV4-3 TRBD1 . TGCGCCAGCAGGGGACAGGGGCCTAACTATGGCTACACCTTC CASRGQGPNYGYTF
TRBJ1-4 TRBV5-4 . . TGTGCCAGCAGCGGCCAGGGGCCTTCTAATGAAAAACTGTTTTTT CASSGQGPSNEKLFF
TRBJ2-7 TRBV5-1 TRBD1 . TGCGCCAGCAGCTGGGGACAGGGGAATACCTACGAGCAGTACTTC CASSWGQGNTYEQYF
TRBJ1-5 TRBV6-2/TRBV6-3 TRBD1 once TGTGCCATCAGCCTACAGGGGGCGGATCAGCCCCAGCATTTT CAISLQGADQPQHF
TRBJ2-7 TRBV28 TRBD1 . TGTGCCAGCAGAGACAGGGGGTACGAGCAGTACTTC CASRDRGYEQYF
TRBJ1-2 TRBV7-9 TRBD1 . TGTGCCAGCAGCTTAGCGGACAGGGACGACTATGGCTACACCTTC CASSLADRDDYGYTF
TRBJ2-7 TRBV28 TRBD1 . TGTGCCAGCAGTTTTGTTGGGCAGGGGGCTGGCGAGCAGTACTTC CASSFVGQGAGEQYF
TRBJ2-3 TRBV6-4 TRBD2 . TGTGCCAGCAGACCCCGAGCGGGGAGAAACACAGATACGCAGTATTTT CASRPRAGRNTDTQYF
TRBJ2-3 TRBV6-5 TRBD2 . TGTGCCAGCAGTTGGACTAGCGGGGGCACAGATACGCAGTATTTT CASSWTSGGTDTQYF
TRBJ2-7 TRBV18 TRBD2 . TGTGCCAGCTCACCTCCTAGCGGGACCTACGAGCAGTACTTT CASSPPSGTYEQYF
TRBJ1-1 TRBV29-1 . . TGCAGCGCCAATGTGGGGTTTCCGGGAGAAGCTTTCTTT CSANVGFPGEAFF
TRBJ2-2 TRBV7-3 . once TGTGCCAGCAGCTTAAGAGGGTTTAACAGATTACCCGGGGAGCTGTTTTTT CASSLRGFNRLPGELFF
TRBJ2-5 TRBV24-1 . . TGTGCCACCAGTCCAGGGTACCAAGAGACCCAGTACTTC CATSPGYQETQYF
TRBJ1-5 TRBV6-5 . once TGTGCCAGCAGAGGGCAGGGTTGGTTCAATGTCCAGCATTTT CASRGQGWFNVQHF
TRBJ1-2 TRBV5-1 TRBD1 . TGCGCCAGCAGCTCCGGACAGGGGCCCTATGGCTACACCTTC CASSSGQGPYGYTF
TRBJ1-1 TRBV7-9 TRBD1 . TGTGCCAGCAGCCCACGACAGGGTTCCTCTGAAGCTTTCTTT CASSPRQGSSEAFF
TRBJ1-2 TRBV11-2 . . TGTGCCAGCAGCTTCACCACCGACAGGACTTATGGCTACACCTTC CASSFTTDRTYGYTF
TRBJ1-2 TRBV9 TRBD1 . TGTGCCAGCAGCTCATGGACAGGGGGATATGGCTACACCTTC CASSSWTGGYGYTF
TRBJ1-1 TRBV29-1 . . TGCAGCGTCGCGGCCCCGGCTTTCTTT CSVAAPAFF
TRBJ1-6 TRBV6-5 TRBD1 . TGTGCCAGCAGTTCTCAGGGGGGTTCACCCCTCCACTTT CASSSQGGSPLHF
TRBJ2-5 TRBV6-5 . . TGTGCCACGGCAGGGGATCAGGAGACCCAGTACTTC CATAGDQETQYF
TRBJ1-2 TRBV7-3 TRBD1 once TGTGCCAGCAGCGCGGACAGGCGGAATGGCTACACCTTC CASSADRRNGYTF
TRBJ1-1 TRBV12-3/TRBV12-4 . few TGTGCCAGCAAGCAGGGCTGGACTGAAGCTTTCTTT CASKQGWTEAFF
TRBJ2-2 TRBV24-1 . few TGTGCCACCAGTGACTCAGGGGAGAAAACCGGGGAGCTGTTTTTT CATSDSGEKTGELFF
TRBJ1-1 TRBV6-1 TRBD1 once TGTGCCAGCAGTGTACCCAGGGGGCGGGCGAACACTGAAGCTTTCTTT CASSVPRGRANTEAFF
TRBJ2-7 TRBV5-1 TRBD2 . TGCGCCAGCAGCTTGGCGAGCGGGGGGGCGATCTCCTACGAGCAGTACTTC CASSLASGGAISYEQYF
TRBJ1-1 TRBV10-3 TRBD1 . TGTGCCATTCGACCGAGGACAGGGGAGGTGAACACTGAAGCTTTCTTT CAIRPRTGEVNTEAFF
TRBJ2-1 TRBV30 TRBD2 . TGTGCCTGGAGTGGACTAGCGGGGGACAATGAGCAGTTCTTC CAWSGLAGDNEQFF
TRBJ2-7 TRBV9 TRBD2 . TGTGCCAGCAGCGTAGCGACTAGCGGCAACGAGCAGTACTTC CASSVATSGNEQYF
TRBJ2-1 TRBV10-1 TRBD2 . TGCGCCAGCAGTTCAACCGGGACTAGTTATGAGCAGTTCTTC CASSSTGTSYEQFF
TRBJ1-2 TRBV24-1 TRBD1 . TGTGCCACCAACCCGGACAGGGGCATCTATGGCTACACCTTC CATNPDRGIYGYTF
TRBJ1-4 TRBV5-4 . . TGTGCCAGCAGCGTGTTGCCGGGGGAAAAACTGTTTTTT CASSVLPGEKLFF
TRBJ2-2 TRBV7-9 TRBD2 . TGTGCCAGCAGTAACCCGGGACTAGCGGGGAACACCGGGGAGCTGTTTTTT CASSNPGLAGNTGELFF
TRBJ1-5 TRBV5-4 . many TGTGCCAGCAGCTCAACGGAGGACAATCAGCCCCAGCATTTT CASSSTEDNQPQHF
TRBJ1-2 TRBV10-2 . . TGCGCCAGCAGTGAGATGAGTGGCTACACCTTC CASSEMSGYTF
TRBJ1-4 TRBV30 . . TGTGCCTGGAGTAATGGGGGGATGGGAAAACTGTTTTTT CAWSNGGMGKLFF
TRBJ1-1 TRBV11-2 TRBD1 . TGTGCCAGCAGCTTAGAGGGACAGGGGAAGGCTGAAGCTTTCTTT CASSLEGQGKAEAFF
TRBJ2-7 TRBV19 . . TGTGCCAGTAGTATAGATGGGACACGGGCCGAAAAATACTACGAGCAGTACTTC CASSIDGTRAEKYYEQYF
TRBJ2-5 TRBV27 . few TGTGCCAGCAGTTATTCAGGGGATGGGGAGACCCAGTACTTC CASSYSGDGETQYF
TRBJ2-5 TRBV9 . once TGTGCCAGCAGCGTAGTGTCGGGTCCCCAAGAGACCCAGTACTTC CASSVVSGPQETQYF
TRBJ2-5 TRBV11-2 . . TGTGCCAGCAGCTTCTGGGCTCAAGAGACCCAGTACTTC CASSFWAQETQYF
TRBJ2-1 TRBV18 . . TGTGCCAGCTCACCTGTGACTGCACGTGGTGAGCAGTTCTTC CASSPVTARGEQFF
TRBJ1-2 TRBV28 . few TGTGCCAGCAGTTCTCCCGAGGTACGGGGGGGCGGCTACACCTTC CASSSPEVRGGGYTF
TRBJ1-2 TRBV27 . . TGTGCCAGCAGGCATGGGCAAGGGGTCTACTATGGCTACACCTTC CASRHGQGVYYGYTF